These T cell receptor beta chains were read from a single sample in a study of cytomegalovirus exposure and HLA in healthy donors. TCRdb's table, derived via immunoSEQ multiplex PCR, lists solely in-frame clones and lacks some. The profile shows roughly 190,000 clones, over 60% of them singletons. Sequencing was done on a sample of PBMCs. These receptors all come from a man younger than 45 in good health and CMV-seropositive. CDR3s include the opening cysteine and the closing phenylalanine or tryptophan. A D gene is named only where the DNA matches it firmly. Rows may omit the clone size; those that give it use once, few, many or a size class.

TRBJ1-1 | 14 | - | TRBV7-9 | - | CASSSGDRNTEAFF | TGTGCCAGCAGCTCCGGAGACAGAAACACTGAAGCTTTCTTT
TRBJ1-2 | 15 | - | TRBV14 | few | CASSQDGQFSSVFTF | TGTGCCAGCAGCCAGGACGGACAGTTCTCTTCTGTGTTTACCTTC
TRBJ2-1 | 15 | TRBD2 | TRBV6-1 | - | CASRAIGGGKDEQFF | TGTGCCAGCAGGGCCATTGGCGGGGGTAAGGATGAGCAGTTCTTC
TRBJ1-1 | 14 | - | TRBV7-3 | - | CASSLRVGDTEAFF | TGTGCCAGCAGCTTAAGAGTAGGGGACACTGAAGCTTTCTTT
TRBJ2-1 | 17 | TRBD2 | TRBV28 | - | CASRYYRTSGVVAEQFF | TGTGCCAGCCGTTACTATCGGACTAGCGGGGTTGTGGCTGAGCAGTTCTTC
TRBJ2-7 | 14 | TRBD1 | TRBV9 | once | CASSVGQGDYEQYF | TGTGCCAGCAGCGTCGGTCAGGGGGACTACGAGCAGTACTTC
TRBJ2-5 | 13 | TRBD2 | TRBV6-5 | - | CASRGLGAGDQYF | TGTGCCAGCAGGGGTCTAGGCGCGGGGGACCAGTACTTC
TRBJ2-7 | 15 | TRBD2 | TRBV5-1 | - | CASSLGLAGNYEQYF | TGCGCCAGCAGCTTGGGTCTAGCGGGGAACTACGAGCAGTACTTC
TRBJ1-1 | 15 | - | TRBV11-2 | - | CASSPRTDRNTEAFF | TGTGCCAGCAGCCCCCGCACAGACAGGAACACTGAAGCTTTCTTT
TRBJ1-1 | 12 | TRBD1 | TRBV7-9 | - | CASSTLDREAFF | TGTGCCAGCTCGACCCTGGACAGGGAAGCTTTCTTT
TRBJ1-5 | 15 | - | TRBV6-1 | - | CASFLTANSNQPQHF | TGTGCCAGCTTTCTGACAGCTAATAGCAATCAGCCCCAGCATTTT
TRBJ2-1 | 13 | - | TRBV5-1 | - | CASSLYLYNEQFF | TGCGCCAGCAGCTTGTATCTTTACAATGAGCAGTTCTTC
TRBJ2-2 | 17 | TRBD2 | TRBV7-3 | - | CASSLRLAGERTGELFF | TGTGCCAGCAGCTTACGACTAGCGGGAGAAAGAACCGGGGAGCTGTTTTTT
TRBJ2-2 | 16 | - | TRBV7-2 | - | CASSLEQVANTGELFF | TGTGCCAGCAGCTTAGAACAGGTCGCGAACACCGGGGAGCTGTTTTTT
TRBJ2-3 | 16 | TRBD2 | TRBV27 | - | CASSTTREWGRDTQYF | TGTGCCAGCAGTACGACGCGGGAGTGGGGAAGAGATACGCAGTATTTT
TRBJ1-1 | 15 | TRBD1 | TRBV5-1 | - | CASSYRTGGITEAFF | TGCGCCAGCAGCTACAGGACAGGGGGAATAACTGAAGCTTTCTTT
TRBJ1-4 | 16 | TRBD1 | TRBV7-9 | few | CASSTGQAGMGEKLFF | TGTGCCAGCAGCACCGGACAGGCGGGGATGGGTGAAAAACTGTTTTTT
TRBJ2-7 | 14 | - | TRBV5-5 | few | CASSLDRYSYEQYF | TGTGCCAGCAGCTTGGACAGGTACTCCTACGAGCAGTACTTC
TRBJ2-7 | 14 | TRBD1 | TRBV18 | - | CASSPRSTGGEQYF | TGTGCCAGCTCACCCAGGTCGACAGGGGGCGAGCAGTACTTC
TRBJ1-4 | 16 | - | TRBV12-1 | once | CASSCKPTEINEKLFF | TGTGCCAGCAGCTGTAAACCGACAGAGATTAATGAAAAACTGTTTTTT
TRBJ1-5 | 13 | - | TRBV2 | - | CASSGQNTQPQHF | TGTGCCAGCAGTGGTCAGAATACACAGCCCCAGCATTTT
TRBJ2-3 | 14 | - | TRBV9 | - | CASSVSGSIDTQYF | TGTGCCAGCAGCGTATCAGGTAGTATAGATACGCAGTATTTT
TRBJ1-2 | 15 | - | TRBV27 | - | CASSFGGGAAYGYTF | TGTGCCAGCAGTTTCGGGGGAGGGGCGGCCTATGGCTACACCTTC
TRBJ1-1 | 14 | - | TRBV7-2 | - | CASSSQGSNTEAFF | TGTGCCAGCAGCTCTCAGGGAAGTAACACTGAAGCTTTCTTT
TRBJ1-6 | 16 | - | TRBV6-5 | - | CASSFGYPRGGSPLHF | TGTGCCAGCAGTTTCGGATATCCCCGAGGTGGTTCACCCCTCCACTTT
TRBJ2-3 | 14 | TRBD2 | TRBV7-3 | - | CASSPSVGGDTQYF | TGTGCCAGCAGCCCGAGCGTGGGGGGGGATACGCAGTATTTT
TRBJ1-5 | 14 | TRBD1 | TRBV5-1 | - | CASSLAGGGQPQHF | TGCGCCAGCAGCTTGGCAGGGGGCGGTCAGCCCCAGCATTTT
TRBJ2-2 | 16 | - | TRBV14 | - | CASSQDGVYGAGELFF | TGTGCCAGCAGCCAAGACGGGGTCTATGGAGCCGGGGAGCTGTTTTTT
TRBJ1-6 | 13 | - | TRBV6-5 | - | CASSSRRNSPLHF | TGTGCCAGCAGTTCTAGACGAAATTCACCCCTCCACTTT
TRBJ1-1 | 14 | - | TRBV29-1 | - | CSVEVPQGKVEAFF | TGCAGCGTTGAGGTCCCCCAGGGGAAGGTGGAAGCTTTCTTT
TRBJ2-2 | 15 | - | TRBV9 | - | CASSVEGGVGGELFF | TGTGCCAGCAGCGTAGAGGGCGGGGTAGGCGGGGAGCTGTTTTTT
TRBJ2-3 | 11 | - | TRBV5-1 | few | CATPVTDTQYF | TGCGCCACCCCGGTTACAGATACGCAGTATTTT
TRBJ2-5 | 11 | - | TRBV5-6 | few | CASSLAETQYF | TGTGCCAGCAGCTTGGCTGAGACCCAGTACTTC
TRBJ2-2 | 18 | TRBD1 | TRBV6-1 | once | CASSGPGQGGSNTGELFF | TGTGCCAGCAGTGGACCGGGACAGGGGGGTTCGAACACCGGGGAGCTGTTTTTT
TRBJ1-4 | 14 | - | TRBV2 | few | CASRVGTDHEKLFF | TGTGCCAGCAGAGTCGGGACTGACCATGAAAAACTGTTTTTT
TRBJ1-1 | 13 | - | TRBV18 | - | CASSRQLNTEAFF | TGTGCCAGCTCACGACAGCTGAACACTGAAGCTTTCTTT
TRBJ2-7 | 14 | TRBD1 | TRBV7-2 | - | CASSLIQGSHEQYF | TGTGCCAGCAGCTTAATACAGGGGTCCCACGAGCAGTACTTC
TRBJ2-7 | 14 | TRBD2 | TRBV7-9 | few | CASSRTSGGYEQYF | TGTGCCAGCAGCCGGACTAGCGGGGGATACGAGCAGTACTTC
TRBJ2-2 | 15 | - | TRBV18 | - | CASSPPGLNTGELFF | TGTGCCAGCTCACCCCCGGGACTTAACACCGGGGAGCTGTTTTTT
TRBJ2-2 | 15 | TRBD1 | TRBV9 | - | CASRADRENTGELFF | TGTGCCAGCAGAGCCGACAGGGAAAACACCGGGGAGCTGTTTTTT
TRBJ2-7 | 15 | - | TRBV11-2 | - | CARGGGGPRSYEQYF | TGTGCCAGGGGGGGTGGCGGGCCTCGCTCCTACGAGCAGTACTTC
TRBJ2-7 | 16 | TRBD2 | TRBV6-6 | once | CASSYSGREGRYEQYF | TGTGCCAGCAGTTACTCGGGTCGGGAGGGCCGTTACGAGCAGTACTTC
TRBJ1-5 | 14 | - | TRBV7-9 | - | CSSSLATGNQPQHF | TGTTCCAGCAGCTTAGCTACAGGCAATCAGCCCCAGCATTTT
TRBJ2-7 | 15 | TRBD1 | TRBV5-1 | - | CASSFGQGAQNEQYF | TGCGCCAGCAGCTTTGGACAGGGGGCGCAGAACGAGCAGTACTTC
TRBJ2-7 | 13 | - | TRBV30 | - | CAFTGLSSYEQYF | TGTGCCTTTACAGGGCTTAGCTCCTACGAGCAGTACTTC
TRBJ2-7 | 15 | TRBD1 | TRBV28 | - | CASRQQGGSDYEQYF | TGTGCCAGCAGACAACAGGGGGGAAGCGACTACGAGCAGTACTTC
TRBJ1-2 | 13 | - | TRBV7-3 | - | CASSPDSNYGYTF | TGTGCCAGCAGCCCGGACAGCAACTATGGCTACACCTTC
TRBJ2-7 | 13 | - | TRBV15 | - | CATSRDTAAEQYF | TGTGCCACCAGCAGAGATACAGCAGCCGAGCAGTACTTC
TRBJ2-4 | 16 | TRBD2 | TRBV27 | - | CASSLWGGTGVNIQYF | TGTGCCAGCAGTTTGTGGGGGGGAACGGGGGTAAACATTCAGTACTTC
TRBJ1-1 | 14 | - | TRBV9 | - | CASSVGVRDTEAFF | TGTGCCAGCAGCGTAGGGGTGAGGGACACTGAAGCTTTCTTT
TRBJ2-4 | 16 | TRBD1 | TRBV30 | few | CAWSVPDRVTENIQYF | TGTGCCTGGAGTGTCCCGGACAGGGTCACGGAAAACATTCAGTACTTC
TRBJ2-1 | 18 | TRBD2 | TRBV7-2 | - | CASSSRSGGAGSYNEQFF | TGTGCCAGCAGCTCACGTAGCGGGGGGGCCGGATCCTACAATGAGCAGTTCTTC